The text below deals with one T cell receptor (beta chain). Its target antigen remains unknown. Base qualities are not recorded, but no much larger clone differs from it by a single base. Interpreted using the paper, the time point label stands for: sample taken at primary tumor resection. Donors were around 71 patients with early-stage, untreated non-small cell lung cancer from the lung TRACERx cohort. TCR sequencing used whole RNA extracted from tumor and nontumor lung tissue, or from cryopreserved PBMC samples, without cell sorting. Only patients for whom sufficient RNA was available from at least two tumor regions were selected for TCR sequencing. Tumor and adjacent nontumor lung specimens were reviewed by a lung pathologist before selection. V is cut by 6 bases and J by 7 bases, and the space between the germline ends is 16 bases. Based on the germline V gene, the CDR1 and CDR2 sequences are SGHRS and YFSETQ. The CDR3 numbers 14 residues from cysteine through phenylalanine. The sequence is cut down to CDR3 DNA, 42 bases in frame from base 1.

The sample originates from a study of spatial heterogeneity in lung cancer (dated by TCRdb to the late 2010s). With respect to the entire study: Beta-chain transcripts were consistently detected in greater numbers than alpha-chain transcripts, which likely reflects a higher abundance of beta-chain transcripts. In tumor regions, TCR transcript counts showed a strong correlation with a T cell transcriptional module score derived from matched bulk RNA-seq. In the raw uncorrected reads, each unique combination of TCR and UMI appeared on average more than ten times. In non-small cell lung cancer, the study quantitatively compared TCR alpha and beta repertoires across several tumor regions, matched nontumor lung, and blood. Nonsynonymous mutation counts, determined by whole-exome sequencing of tumor tissue, were related to TCR repertoire features. At surgery, both alpha and beta chains were TCR-sequenced in over 200 tumor regions, approximately 64 matched nontumor lung samples and 50 to 60 PBMC samples.

The library was made by 5' RACE. Sequencing was performed on a NextSeq 500. In the TCR library protocol, a unique molecular identifier was attached to each TCR cDNA molecule so that PCR and sequencing errors could be corrected. As for the original processing: TCR identification, UMI-based error correction and CDR3 extraction were all carried out with Decombinator tools. TCRs above a frequency of 2 per 1,000, corresponding to the top 1% of the tumor frequency distribution, were defined as expanded. Expanded tumor TCRs were classed as regional if statistically deemed absent (corrected P<0.05) from at least one tumor region, otherwise ubiquitous. Each repertoire was subsampled 100 times to 5,000 TCRs, after which Renyi diversity was computed with the R vegan package. CDR3 similarity networks were built from amino acid triplet string-kernel similarity, with CDR3s being connected when pairwise similarity was above 0.82. TCRdb trimmed public reads at Q25 via fastp, called clones via MiXCR and kept in-frame beta chains. Rows are combined by CDR3 protein, so each entry shows the most common genes and DNA. Here the V and J calls rest on TCRdb's processing, not on the authors' analysis. The sample contains 100,000 or so distinct CDR3 sequences, 3.5% to 5% of them found a single time. Jointly, the top ten make up roughly 20% of the sample.

What the work shows at the level of the full study, not this receptor alone: TCR-seq was estimated to cover only roughly 6.8% of tumor T cells for alpha chains and roughly 14% for beta chains. Confirming at a functional level the hypothesis that regional TCRs recognize regional mutations was considered to require additional single-cell paired TCR alpha and beta sequencing. Counts of ubiquitous and regional expanded TCRs correlated with counts of ubiquitous and regional nonsynonymous mutations, respectively. The tumor nonsynonymous mutation count correlated with the number of expanded alpha and beta TCRs within the tumor.

The rearranged chain carries TRBV5-1 and TRBJ2-2; possibly the D gene is TRBD1, per 5 matching bases. Specimen: lung tumor tissue, collected at surgery. The receptor's source is a male donor with early-stage non-small cell lung cancer. The CDR3 reads as follows: CASTDIRVGGELFF. The sequence in DNA is TGCGCCAGCACGGACATTCGCGTGGGCGGGGAGCTGTTTTTT.